The next 4 T cell receptor beta chains were all read from a single sample in a study of blood T cell repertoires in COVID-19. Using immunoSEQ multiplex PCR, the repertoire was profiled, and TCRdb retains in-frame clones only, with some absent. This sample yields 250,000 to 300,000 clones, of which roughly 90% are seen a single time; about 11% belongs to the top ten. The sample was peripheral blood. These receptors originate from a woman in her twenties or thirties with COVID-19, enrolled during active disease.

In its sample, this clone was seen a few times. The chain is built from TRBV2 and TRBJ1-6; TRBD1 might be the D (6 bases). V shed 3 bases and J shed 9 bases, with 15 bases lying between them. Germline-derived CDR1 and CDR2 are SNHLY and FYNNEI. This CDR3 contains 15 residues. The CDR3 here is CASSELGRGGSPLHF. Here the CDR3 DNA reads TGTGCCAGCAGTGAGTTGGGCAGGGGCGGTTCACCCCTCCACTTT.

This clone appeared once. V is TRBV28 and J is TRBJ1-5, with 9 positions matching TRBD1. The trim removed 6 bases at V and 5 bases at J, leaving 14 bases unmatched. CDR3 length: 17 amino acids. The germline V gene has CDR1 MDHEN and CDR2 SYDVKM. This CDR3 is CASSKQGARLGDQPQHF. DNA for the CDR3: TGTGCCAGCAGCAAACAGGGGGCGCGACTAGGTGATCAGCCCCAGCATTTT.

The table lists this clone with a few counts. This sequence joins TRBV7-8 and TRBJ2-7; 9 bases align to TRBD2. The CDR3 length is 16 residues. The V and J ends lost 4 bases and 7 bases, in that order; junction bases with no gene match: 14. Looked up from germline, CDR1 is SGHVS and CDR2 is FQNEAQ. The CDR3 reads CASSSPGVAGALEQYF. CDR3 bases: TGTGCCAGCAGCTCACCCGGCGTAGCGGGAGCTTTGGAGCAGTACTTC.

This clone was counted between two and nine times. CDR3 DNA: TGTGCCAGCAGTAGGGGCTTTCGCTCTGGAAACACCATATATTTT. Its translation is CASSRGFRSGNTIYF. The rearrangement joins TRBV6-5 to TRBJ1-3, with TRBD1 as a possible D gene (5 bases). Germline CDR1 and CDR2: MNHEY and SVGAGI. The V end was cut by 5 bases, the J end by 0 bases, with 11 bases between. The CDR3 runs to 15 residues.